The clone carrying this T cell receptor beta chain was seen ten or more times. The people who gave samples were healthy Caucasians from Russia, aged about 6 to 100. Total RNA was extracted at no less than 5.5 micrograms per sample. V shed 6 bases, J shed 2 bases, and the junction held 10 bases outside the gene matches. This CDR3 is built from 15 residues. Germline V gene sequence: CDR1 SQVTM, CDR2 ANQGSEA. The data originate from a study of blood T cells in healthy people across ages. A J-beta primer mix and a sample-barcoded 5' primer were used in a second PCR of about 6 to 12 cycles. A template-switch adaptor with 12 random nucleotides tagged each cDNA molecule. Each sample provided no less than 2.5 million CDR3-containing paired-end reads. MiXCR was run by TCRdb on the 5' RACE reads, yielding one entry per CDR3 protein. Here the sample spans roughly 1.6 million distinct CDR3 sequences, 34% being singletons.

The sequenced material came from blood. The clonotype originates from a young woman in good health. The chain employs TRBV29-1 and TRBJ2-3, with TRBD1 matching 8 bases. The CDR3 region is CSVGLDRGITDTQYF. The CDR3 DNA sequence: TGCAGCGTCGGCCTTGACAGGGGAATCACAGATACGCAGTATTTT.